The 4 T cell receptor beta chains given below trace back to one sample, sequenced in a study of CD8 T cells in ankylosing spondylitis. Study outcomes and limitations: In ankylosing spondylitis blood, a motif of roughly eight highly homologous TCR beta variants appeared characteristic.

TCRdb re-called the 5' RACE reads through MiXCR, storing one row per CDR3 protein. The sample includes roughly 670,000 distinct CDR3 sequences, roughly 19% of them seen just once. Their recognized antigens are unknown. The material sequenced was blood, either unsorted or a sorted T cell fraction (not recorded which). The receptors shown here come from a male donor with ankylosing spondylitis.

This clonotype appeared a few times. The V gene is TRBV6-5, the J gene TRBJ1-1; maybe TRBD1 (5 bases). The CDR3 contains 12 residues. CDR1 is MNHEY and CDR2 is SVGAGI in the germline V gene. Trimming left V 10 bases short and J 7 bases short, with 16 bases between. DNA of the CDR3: TGTGCCACCTGGGGCCTTCGCGGTGAAGCTTTCTTT. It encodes CATWGLRGEAFF.

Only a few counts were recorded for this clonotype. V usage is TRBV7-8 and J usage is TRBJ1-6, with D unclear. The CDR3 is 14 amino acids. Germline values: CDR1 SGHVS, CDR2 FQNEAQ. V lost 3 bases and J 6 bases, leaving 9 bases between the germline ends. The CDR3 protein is CASSFGDGNSPLHF. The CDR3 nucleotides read TGTGCCAGCAGCTTTGGGGATGGTAATTCACCCCTCCACTTT.

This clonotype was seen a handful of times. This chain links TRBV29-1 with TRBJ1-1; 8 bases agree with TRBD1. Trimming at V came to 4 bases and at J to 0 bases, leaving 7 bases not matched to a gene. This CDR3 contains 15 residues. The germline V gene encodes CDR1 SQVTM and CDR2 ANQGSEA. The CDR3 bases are TGCAGCGTTGCCGACAGGGGAGGGGTGAACACTGAAGCTTTCTTT. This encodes CSVADRGGVNTEAFF. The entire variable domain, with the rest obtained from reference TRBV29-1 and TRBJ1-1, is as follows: SAVISQKPSRDICQRGTSLTIQCQVDSQVTMMFWYRQQPGQSLTLIATANQGSEATYESGFVIDKFPISRPNLTFSTLTVSNMSPEDSSIYLCSVADRGGVNTEAFFGQGTRLTVV.

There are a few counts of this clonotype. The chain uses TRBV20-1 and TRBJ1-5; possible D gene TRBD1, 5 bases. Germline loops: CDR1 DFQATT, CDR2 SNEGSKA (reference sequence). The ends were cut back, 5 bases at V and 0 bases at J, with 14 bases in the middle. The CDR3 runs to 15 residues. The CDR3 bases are TGCAGTGCTTTCCGGGACGGTGATAGCAATCAGCCCCAGCATTTT. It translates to CSAFRDGDSNQPQHF.